Given below is one T cell receptor (beta chain) in context. The antigen is not known. Data came from immunoSEQ multiplex PCR; TCRdb stores just in-frame clones and leaves some out. The table includes some 14,000 clones, nearly 70% detected once. This specimen comes from a study of chemoradiotherapy in HPV16-positive cancers. Study details: Candidate HPV-specific clones and shared TCR motifs came from two HPV16-positive patients.

Study results and caveats: Non-HPV-specific T cells did not expand in tumors during treatment, whereas candidate HPV-specific clones and E7-related motifs did. For HPV16-positive patients, expanding HPV-responsive T cells associated with longer recurrence-free survival.

Germline-derived CDR1 and CDR2 are SQVTM and ANQGSEA. The CDR3 is 12 residues long. Unmatched junction bases numbered 5, after V lost 4 bases and J lost 7 bases. The TCR originated in a human donor with HPV-associated anogenital cancer. The gene calls are TRBV29-1 and TRBJ1-1; 8 positions match TRBD1. Sampling was conducted from a patient who underwent chemoradiotherapy. The CDR3 region has the DNA TGCAGCGTTGCGGGACAGGCTCGTGAAGCTTTCTTT. Translation gives CSVAGQAREAFF.